These 5 T cell receptor beta chains originate from one sample sequenced in a study of vaccination and CD4 T cells after COVID-19. The treatment is: approximately 10-day PBMC culture with coronavirus spike peptide pools or control peptides (ViraFEST assay). The antigens these receptors bind are not known. Sequenced with the Oncomine TCR Beta short-read assay was DNA taken from cultured CD4+ T cells. A single record per CDR3 protein comes from TCRdb applying MiXCR to the PCR reads. The data contain 14,000 to 15,000 distinct CDR3 sequences, about 55% of them singletons. The sample in question was CD4+ T cells from blood, cultured in vitro, obtained before SARS-CoV-2 vaccination. The receptor source for this set is a human donor who had recovered from COVID-19.

A few counts support this clonotype. The V gene is TRBV7-2, the J gene TRBJ1-2; 8 nucleotides align to TRBD1. This CDR3 has 17 amino acids. CDR1 and CDR2 from the germline V gene are SGHTA and FQGNSA. The V and J ends lost 6 bases and 1 base, in that order; junction bases with no gene match: 13. The CDR3 protein is CASSSGPHRGDNYGYTF. CDR3 coding DNA: TGTGCCAGCAGTTCTGGACCCCACAGGGGGGATAACTATGGCTACACCTTC.

This clonotype has a single count. The chain joins TRBV5-5 to TRBJ1-6; no clear D. CDR1 and CDR2 (germline): SGHKS, YYEKEE (reference sequence). The CDR3 is 13 residues long. V was trimmed by 10 bases and J by 6 bases, leaving 14 bases between them. For the CDR3, the DNA is TGTGCCGGTGGGAACAAACCTAATTCACCCCTCCACTTT. It yields the protein CAGGNKPNSPLHF.

The sample holds a few counts of this clonotype. The chain links TRBV20-1 to TRBJ1-5; TRBD1 might be the D (6 bases). This CDR3 region has 17 residues. Trimming shortened V by 2 bases and J by 1 base, and 18 bases separated the two germline ends. Looked up from germline, CDR1 is DFQATT and CDR2 is SNEGSKA (reference sequence). CDR3 residues: CSARPSNGGRSNQPQHF. The CDR3 region has the DNA TGCAGTGCTAGACCCTCCAACGGGGGCCGAAGCAATCAGCCCCAGCATTTT.

This rearrangement joins TRBV6-2 or TRBV6-3 to TRBJ1-2; D unresolved. Germline-derived CDR1 and CDR2 are MNHEY and SVGEGT. V lost 0 bases and J 0 bases, leaving 17 bases between the germline ends. This CDR3 has 18 residues. CDR3: CASSYSNGETSANYGYTF. The CDR3 coding sequence is TGTGCCAGCAGTTACTCGAACGGCGAAACATCAGCTAACTATGGCTACACCTTC.

This clonotype was counted between two and nine times. V gene TRBV24-1 combines with J gene TRBJ2-4, with D possibly being TRBD1 or TRBD2 (5 bases each). The germline gives CDR1 KGHDR, CDR2 SFDVKD. CDR3 length: 13 residues. Trimming left V 5 bases short and J 6 bases short, with 10 bases between. CDR3 in DNA: TGTGCCACCAGTGGCGCCGGGACAAACATTCAGTACTTC. This sequence encodes CATSGAGTNIQYF.